The TCR beta chain under discussion was sequenced for a study of cytomegalovirus exposure and HLA in healthy donors. General observations from the study: The majority of TCR sequences were rare, yet some public TCRs appeared in many donors. The number of N-insertions in an Asian-associated ancestry cluster was reportedly below the approximately 700-donor mean in a later analysis. With later analysis, a missense DCLRE1C variant became linked to TCR beta V- and J-gene trimming.

PCR was performed using 60 Vbeta and 13 Jbeta primers. Data came from immunoSEQ multiplex PCR; TCRdb stores just in-frame clones and leaves some out. Among 70,000 or so clones listed, 86% were seen once. Of note for this clone: As yet, its antigen is unknown.

Germline V lookup: CDR1 SGHRS, CDR2 YFSETQ. This CDR3 contains 14 residues. Sequences were obtained from PBMCs. The rearrangement joins TRBV5-1 to TRBJ2-5, with 9 bases identical to TRBD2. With the DNA end fitting TRBJ2-7 better, the J assignment may be wrong. The sequence was obtained from a young woman in good health and CMV-seronegative. Written as DNA, the CDR3 is TGCGCCAGTTGGGGGGGACTAGCTCCCTACGAGCAGTACTTC. Translated, it gives CASWGGLAPYEQYF.